This T cell receptor (beta chain) is drawn from a study of shared clonotypes between healthy human individuals. Positive CCR7 selection of CD45RO-negative cells yielded the naive CD8 cells, and terminally differentiated effector memory CD45RA+ cells were excluded. Assay used: immunoSEQ multiplex PCR; TCRdb lists only in-frame clones, some missing. This table has about 650,000 clones, 95% to 96% appearing once. Sequencing used naive CD8+ T cells sorted from blood. This TCR derives from a woman aged 30 to 39 in good health.

The CDR3 reads CASSLRGQGYSYEQYF. The DNA of the CDR3 is TGTGCCAGCAGCCTCAGGGGGCAAGGGTACTCCTACGAGCAGTACTTC. V is TRBV5-6 and J is TRBJ2-7; 8 nucleotides agree with TRBD1. This CDR3 spans 16 amino acids. Germline V gives CDR1 SGHDT, CDR2 YYEEEE. Trimming at V came to 4 bases and at J to 0 bases, leaving 9 bases not matched to a gene.